Listed below are T cell receptor beta chains from one sample, sequenced in a study of blood T cell repertoires in COVID-19. Some clones are missing from TCRdb's copy, which holds only in-frame ones; the method was immunoSEQ multiplex PCR. This sample has about 220,000 clones, with 80% found just once. The specimen sequenced was peripheral blood. Receptor source: an older woman with acute or convalescent COVID-19. Both conserved end residues are part of each CDR3. Fields, in order: V gene, CDR3 length, J gene, D gene, clone size, CDR3 protein, CDR3 DNA. The D gene is left open where the match is weak. Clone size is given for some rows only: seen once, a few or many times, or a class if the clone is expanded.

TRBV3-1/TRBV3-2	14	TRBJ2-7	TRBD2	-	CASSQALAGYEQYF	TGTGCCAGCAGCCAAGCACTAGCGGGGTACGAGCAGTACTTC
TRBV7-9	19	TRBJ2-3	TRBD2	once	CASSHNPETSGTLRGTQYF	TGTGCCAGCAGTCATAACCCCGAGACTAGCGGGACCCTCAGGGGTACGCAGTATTTT
TRBV25-1	11	TRBJ1-5	TRBD1	few	CASSLQQQGDF	TGTGCCAGCAGTCTACAACAACAGGGGGATTTT
TRBV30	14	TRBJ2-7	TRBD2	-	CAWSAAGSGYEQYF	TGTGCCTGGAGTGCAGCGGGGTCAGGATACGAGCAGTACTTC
TRBV3-1/TRBV3-2	15	TRBJ1-6	-	-	CASSQDGQGRSPLHF	TGTGCCAGCAGCCAAGATGGGCAGGGAAGGTCACCCCTCCACTTT
TRBV25-1	15	TRBJ1-1	-	-	CASSPYRSPLTEAFF	TGTGCCAGCAGTCCCTACCGTAGTCCACTCACTGAAGCTTTCTTT
TRBV5-1	16	TRBJ2-5	TRBD2	once	CASSLGLAGGQETQYF	TGCGCCAGCAGCTTGGGGTTAGCGGGGGGGCAAGAGACCCAGTACTTC
TRBV11-2	11	TRBJ2-2	-	-	CASGLLGELFF	TGTGCCAGCGGGCTACTGGGGGAGCTGTTTTTT
TRBV20-1	10	TRBJ2-5	-	-	CSAISETQYF	TGCAGTGCTATATCTGAGACCCAGTACTTC
TRBV2	16	TRBJ2-3	TRBD2	-	CASSESGGATPDTQYF	TGTGCCAGCAGTGAAAGCGGGGGGGCCACCCCAGATACGCAGTATTTT
TRBV5-1	14	TRBJ2-5	TRBD1	-	CASSSTGGRETQYF	TGCGCCAGCAGCTCAACAGGGGGGAGAGAGACCCAGTACTTC
TRBV7-2	14	TRBJ2-5	-	-	CASSLAADQETQYF	TGTGCCAGCAGCTTAGCAGCGGATCAAGAGACCCAGTACTTC
TRBV3-1/TRBV3-2	13	TRBJ2-7	-	-	CASSPRSPYEQYF	TGTGCCAGCAGCCCCCGGAGCCCCTACGAGCAGTACTTC
TRBV11-3	13	TRBJ2-7	TRBD1	-	CASSWDRASEQYF	TGTGCCAGCAGCTGGGACAGGGCATCCGAGCAGTACTTC
TRBV10-3	14	TRBJ1-1	-	-	CAISDYDRYTEAFF	TGTGCCATCAGTGACTACGACAGATACACTGAAGCTTTCTTT
TRBV27	14	TRBJ2-7	TRBD1	-	CASSGTGAIYEQYF	TGTGCCAGCAGTGGGACAGGAGCAATTTACGAGCAGTACTTC
TRBV6-5	15	TRBJ2-2	TRBD2	once	CASTLRGGLDGELFF	TGTGCCAGCACTTTACGGGGAGGGCTGGACGGGGAGCTGTTTTTT
TRBV12-3/TRBV12-4	12	TRBJ2-5	-	-	CASRPTGETQYF	TGTGCCAGCAGGCCGACGGGAGAGACCCAGTACTTC
TRBV5-1	16	TRBJ2-2	TRBD1	-	CASSLAQGEYTGELFF	TGCGCCAGCAGCTTGGCACAGGGGGAGTACACCGGGGAGCTGTTTTTT
TRBV5-6	14	TRBJ2-3	-	-	CASSSRTEGDTQYF	TGTGCCAGCAGCTCACGGACCGAGGGAGATACGCAGTATTTT
TRBV4-1	12	TRBJ2-5	-	-	CASALEGGAQYF	TGCGCCAGCGCGTTGGAGGGGGGGGCCCAGTACTTC
TRBV9	15	TRBJ1-1	-	-	CASSVGPGMNTEAFF	TGTGCCAGCAGCGTAGGACCGGGAATGAACACTGAAGCTTTCTTT
TRBV30	18	TRBJ2-6	-	-	CAWSPPHRAYSGANVLTF	TGTGCCTGGAGCCCACCCCACAGGGCCTACTCTGGGGCCAACGTCCTGACTTTC
TRBV5-1	14	TRBJ1-2	TRBD1	-	CASSLGGTGQGYTF	TGCGCCAGCAGCTTGGGGGGGACAGGGCAAGGCTACACCTTC
TRBV10-3	17	TRBJ2-3	TRBD2	few	CASWASGGDYSTDTQYF	TGTGCCAGTTGGGCTAGCGGGGGGGATTACAGCACAGATACGCAGTATTTT
TRBV9	13	TRBJ2-1	-	-	CASSVAALNEQFF	TGTGCCAGCAGCGTAGCCGCGTTGAATGAGCAGTTCTTC
TRBV6-6	15	TRBJ2-7	TRBD1	-	CASRLTGTASYEQYF	TGTGCCAGCAGACTAACCGGGACAGCCTCCTACGAGCAGTACTTC
TRBV18	13	TRBJ2-2	-	-	CASSPQGSGELFF	TGTGCCAGCTCACCACAGGGGTCCGGGGAGCTGTTTTTT
TRBV6-5	15	TRBJ1-1	TRBD1	few	CASRTDRGGNTEAFF	TGTGCCAGCAGGACGGACAGGGGAGGGAACACTGAAGCTTTCTTT
TRBV2	15	TRBJ2-5	TRBD1	-	CASRGTGGYQETQYF	TGTGCCAGCAGGGGGACAGGGGGGTATCAAGAGACCCAGTACTTC
TRBV5-1	16	TRBJ2-2	-	-	CASSRRFGEDTGELFF	TGCGCCAGCAGCCGTCGTTTCGGGGAGGACACCGGGGAGCTGTTTTTT
TRBV15	14	TRBJ1-1	-	-	CATSRPGERAEAFF	TGTGCCACCAGCAGACCAGGGGAGAGGGCTGAAGCTTTCTTT
TRBV25-1	14	TRBJ1-5	TRBD1	-	CASSGQGFNQPQHF	TGTGCCAGCAGTGGACAGGGGTTCAATCAGCCCCAGCATTTT
TRBV28	15	TRBJ2-1	TRBD2	-	CASRGTSGHFNEQFF	TGTGCCAGCAGGGGGACTAGCGGACACTTCAATGAGCAGTTCTTC
TRBV19	14	TRBJ1-1	-	-	CASYSAGGGDEAFF	TGTGCCTCCTATAGTGCCGGGGGGGGAGATGAAGCTTTCTTT
TRBV9	14	TRBJ2-5	-	many	CASSVGVATETQYF	TGTGCCAGCAGCGTCGGGGTGGCAACAGAGACCCAGTACTTC
TRBV3-1/TRBV3-2	13	TRBJ2-1	-	-	CASSVYRGYEQFF	TGTGCCAGCAGCGTTTATAGGGGCTATGAGCAGTTCTTC
TRBV27	13	TRBJ2-5	TRBD2	-	CASRPGLQETQYF	TGTGCCAGCAGGCCGGGACTACAAGAGACCCAGTACTTC
TRBV7-8	13	TRBJ1-3	-	-	CASSLSSGNTIYF	TGTGCCAGCAGCTTATCATCTGGAAACACCATATATTTT
TRBV4-1	16	TRBJ1-4	-	few	CASSQDEAVTNEKLFF	TGCGCCAGCAGCCAAGATGAGGCAGTCACTAATGAAAAACTGTTTTTT
TRBV5-1	14	TRBJ2-7	TRBD1	-	CASSNSGQVYEQYF	TGCGCCAGCAGCAACTCGGGACAGGTCTACGAGCAGTACTTC
TRBV11-2	14	TRBJ2-1	TRBD1	-	CASSLVEGANEQFF	TGTGCCAGCAGCTTAGTCGAGGGGGCCAATGAGCAGTTCTTC
TRBV11-2	14	TRBJ2-1	TRBD1	few	CASSKRTGNNEQFF	TGTGCCAGCAGCAAGCGGACAGGGAACAATGAGCAGTTCTTC
TRBV10-3	13	TRBJ1-4	-	once	CAISAAGAEKLFF	TGTGCCATCAGTGCAGCCGGAGCTGAAAAACTGTTTTTT
TRBV6-1	15	TRBJ2-5	-	-	CASSEARPGRETQYF	TGTGCCAGCAGTGAAGCCCGCCCAGGAAGGGAGACCCAGTACTTC
TRBV6-4	20	TRBJ2-5	TRBD2	-	CASSDRDEVLASGGKETQYF	TGTGCCAGCAGTGACCGGGACGAAGTGTTGGCTAGCGGGGGCAAAGAGACCCAGTACTTC
TRBV30	15	TRBJ2-6	TRBD1	few	CAWSRTGGGFNVLTF	TGTGCCTGGAGTCGGACAGGGGGAGGTTTTAACGTCCTGACTTTC
TRBV12-3/TRBV12-4	12	TRBJ2-1	-	-	CASSFQGGGLFF	TGTGCCAGCAGTTTTCAGGGAGGAGGGCTGTTCTTC
TRBV28	15	TRBJ1-2	TRBD1	-	CASSSEGQGKYGYTF	TGTGCCAGCAGCTCCGAGGGACAGGGCAAATATGGCTACACCTTC
TRBV11-2	16	TRBJ2-3	TRBD2	few	CASSLTSGGYTDTQYF	TGTGCCAGCAGCTTAACTAGCGGGGGGTACACAGATACGCAGTATTTT
TRBV30	11	TRBJ2-5	TRBD1	-	CAWDRVETQYF	TGTGCCTGGGACAGGGTAGAGACCCAGTACTTC
TRBV19	14	TRBJ2-2	-	-	CASSVNRVPGELFF	TGTGCCAGTAGTGTCAACAGGGTCCCCGGGGAGCTGTTTTTT
TRBV5-4	14	TRBJ1-2	-	-	CASSPAGKDYGYTF	TGTGCCAGCAGTCCCGCAGGGAAAGACTATGGCTACACCTTC
TRBV7-3	16	TRBJ2-2	-	-	CASSLTYAINTGELFF	TGTGCCAGCAGCTTAACTTATGCGATTAACACCGGGGAGCTGTTTTTT
TRBV6-1	15	TRBJ2-7	TRBD1	-	CASSESGTGNYEQYF	TGTGCCAGCAGTGAATCCGGGACAGGGAACTACGAGCAGTACTTC